The next 13 T cell receptor beta chains were all read from a single sample in a study of T cells in Graves' hyperthyroidism and ophthalmopathy. Amplified TCR beta CDR3 regions derived from RNA transcripts. First-round RT-PCR targeting the TCR CDR3 was performed with the HTBI primer set. TCRdb ran MiXCR on the multiplex PCR reads and lists one entry per CDR3 protein. The table shows 400,000 or so distinct CDR3 sequences, with about 15% occurring only once. The sample consisted of blood. The receptors stem from an older woman with Graves' ophthalmopathy.

This clonotype was detected many times. V is TRBV12-5 and J is TRBJ2-2; D call uncertain. From germline, CDR1 is LGHNT and CDR2 FRNRAP. Trimming took off 6 bases at V and 3 bases at J, with 5 bases between the two ends. There are 12 residues in the CDR3. This chain's CDR3 is CASGLDTGELFF. The CDR3 nucleotides read TGTGCTAGTGGCCTTGACACCGGGGAGCTGTTTTTT.

This clonotype was counted only a few times. The chain links TRBV3-1 to TRBJ2-7; 8 bases are shared with TRBD2. The length of the CDR3 is 15 residues. V lost 3 bases to trimming and J lost 4 bases; unmatched junction nucleotides: 8. In germline, CDR1 is LGHDT, CDR2 YNNKEL (reference sequence). The CDR3 reads CASSHYGTSFYEQYF. The CDR3 DNA sequence: TGTGCCAGCAGCCATTACGGGACTAGTTTTTACGAGCAGTACTTC.

This clonotype has a count of ten or more. The rearrangement joins TRBV20-1 to TRBJ2-5; D is tentatively TRBD1 or TRBD2 (6 bases each). Germline V lookup: CDR1 DFQATT, CDR2 SNEGSKA (reference sequence). The CDR3 length is 13 residues. The V end lost 2 bases, the J end lost 2 bases, and 9 bases lay between the germline ends. The CDR3 DNA reads as TGCAGTGCTAGATCGGGGGCACAAGAGACCCAGTACTTC. As protein: CSARSGAQETQYF.

The chain is built from TRBV7-9 and TRBJ2-6; a possible D gene is TRBD1 (5 bases). The ends were cut back, 6 bases at V and 1 base at J, with 22 bases in the middle. Germline CDR1 SEHNR, CDR2 FQNEAQ (reference sequence). The CDR3 runs 19 residues. The CDR3 sequence: CASSFYIRDALSGANVLTF. DNA for the CDR3: TGTGCCAGCAGTTTTTATATCAGGGATGCTCTGTCTGGGGCCAACGTCCTGACTTTC. Full variable domain (remainder filled in from reference TRBV7-9 and TRBJ2-6): DTGVSQNPRHKITKRGQNVTFRCDPISEHNRLYWYRQTLGQGPEFLTYFQNEAQLEKSRLLSDRFSAERPKGSFSTLEIQRTEQGDSAMYLCASSFYIRDALSGANVLTFGAGSRLTVL.

Ten or more counts support this clonotype. This chain connects TRBV28 to TRBJ2-3, with a tentative D call TRBD1 (7 bases). The CDR3 sequence is 15 residues long. CDR1 and CDR2 from the germline V gene are MDHEN and SYDVKM. Trimming left V 2 bases short and J 4 bases short, with 13 bases between. CDR3 sequence reads: CASSLAGGTPDTQYF. The CDR3 nucleotides read TGTGCCAGCAGTTTAGCAGGGGGGACCCCAGATACGCAGTATTTT.

In this sample, this clonotype turned up a few times. This chain connects TRBV27 to TRBJ2-7, with 11 bases that match TRBD1. The CDR3 is made up of 15 amino acids. Germline CDR1 is MNHEY and CDR2 is SMNVEV (reference sequence). V lost 7 bases, J lost 3 bases, and 8 bases stayed unmatched. In DNA form, the CDR3 reads TGTGCCAGCACCCCGTTGGGGACAGGGGGCTACGAGCAGTACTTC. Amino acid sequence: CASTPLGTGGYEQYF.

This clonotype was seen at least ten times. The chain employs TRBV3-1 and TRBJ2-3, with TRBD2 matching 16 bases. The CDR3 contains 19 residues. Trimming cost V 6 bases and J 6 bases; bases outside gene matches: 15. The V gene's germline CDR1 is LGHDT and CDR2 YNNKEL (reference sequence). CDR3 in amino acids: CASRWGWSGTSGRADTQYF. The CDR3, as DNA: TGTGCCAGCAGATGGGGGTGGTCCGGGACTAGCGGGAGGGCCGATACGCAGTATTTT.

This clonotype appeared many times. V gene TRBV5-1 combines with J gene TRBJ2-7; 10 nucleotides match TRBD1. Losses at the gene ends were 4 bases for V and 1 base for J; bases not matched to a gene: 5. The CDR3 length is 15 residues. CDR1 and CDR2 from the germline V gene are SGHRS and YFSETQ. CDR3 sequence: CASSVTGGASYEQYF. As DNA, the CDR3 is TGCGCCAGCAGCGTGACAGGGGGCGCTTCCTACGAGCAGTACTTC.

Of note for this clonotype: With a much larger clone just one base away, this may be a read error. This chain links TRBV28 with TRBJ2-1, with 7 bases matching TRBD2. V lost 7 bases and J lost 9; bases outside the gene matches: 12. Germline CDR1 MDHEN, CDR2 SYDVKM. The CDR3 runs to 14 residues. CDR3 in amino acids: CASIGGGSKSEQFF. Written as DNA, the CDR3 is TGTGCCAGCATTGGGGGAGGGTCGAAGAGTGAGCAGTTCTTC.

V usage is TRBV7-2 and J usage is TRBJ2-3; 11 bases agree with TRBD2. Germline trimming cut 3 bases from V and 4 bases from J; bases unmatched to any gene: 6. From germline, CDR1 is SGHTA and CDR2 FQGNSA. This CDR3 spans 16 amino acids. The CDR3 region is CASSFSLAGGPDTQYF. CDR3 DNA sequence: TGTGCCAGCAGCTTTAGTCTAGCGGGAGGTCCAGATACGCAGTATTTT.

This clonotype was seen repeatedly, ten times or more. The chain combines TRBV28 with TRBJ1-1; 10 nucleotides line up with TRBD1. CDR1 MDHEN and CDR2 SYDVKM come from the germline V gene. The CDR3 runs to 15 residues. V lost 5 bases, J lost 3 bases, and 6 bases stayed unmatched. CDR3 region: CASSMTGGAYTEAFF. CDR3 coding DNA: TGTGCCAGCAGTATGACAGGGGGCGCCTACACTGAAGCTTTCTTT.

About this clonotype: One junction end disagrees with the germline gene, perhaps due to a read error. The CDR3 spells CANSPPPFKRLKTQETQYF. The CDR3 coding sequence is TGTGCCAACAGTCCCCCCCCGTTTAAGCGCCTCAAGACCCAAGAGACCCAGTACTTC. This chain uses TRBV28 with TRBJ2-5; D uncertain. There are 19 residues in the CDR3. Germline loops: CDR1 MDHEN, CDR2 SYDVKM.

This clonotype has a count of ten or more. This chain joins TRBV27 and TRBJ2-3; a possible D gene is TRBD2 (6 bases). Trimming shortened V by 5 bases and J by 1 base, and 16 bases separated the two germline ends. Germline CDR1 reads MNHEY; CDR2 reads SMNVEV (reference sequence). This CDR3 region has 16 residues. Written as DNA, the CDR3 is TGTGCCAGCAGTGCCCGGACTATGACGGGCACAGATACGCAGTATTTT. Amino acid sequence: CASSARTMTGTDTQYF.